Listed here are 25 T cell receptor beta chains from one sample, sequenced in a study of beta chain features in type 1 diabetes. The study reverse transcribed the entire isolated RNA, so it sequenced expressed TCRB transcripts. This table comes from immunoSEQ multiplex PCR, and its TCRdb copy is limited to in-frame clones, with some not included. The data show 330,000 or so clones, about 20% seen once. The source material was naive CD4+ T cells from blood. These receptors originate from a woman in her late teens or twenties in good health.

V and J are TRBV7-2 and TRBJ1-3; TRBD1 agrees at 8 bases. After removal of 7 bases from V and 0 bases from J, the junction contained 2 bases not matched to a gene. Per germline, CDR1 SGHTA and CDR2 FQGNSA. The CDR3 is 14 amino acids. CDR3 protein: CASNRGSSGNTIYF. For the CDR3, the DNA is TGTGCCAGCAACAGGGGGTCCTCTGGAAACACCATATATTTT.

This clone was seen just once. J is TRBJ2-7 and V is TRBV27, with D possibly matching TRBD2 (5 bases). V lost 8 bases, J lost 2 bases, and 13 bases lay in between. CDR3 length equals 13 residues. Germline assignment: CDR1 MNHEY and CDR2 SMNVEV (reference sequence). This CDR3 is CASQSGEAYEQYF. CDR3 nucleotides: TGTGCCAGCCAAAGCGGAGAGGCCTACGAGCAGTACTTC.

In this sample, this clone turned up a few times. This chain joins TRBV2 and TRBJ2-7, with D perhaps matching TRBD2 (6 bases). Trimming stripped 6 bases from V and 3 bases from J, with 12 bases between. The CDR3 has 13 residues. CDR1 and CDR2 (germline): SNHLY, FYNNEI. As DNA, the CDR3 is TGTGCCAGCAGGGCAGCGGGCCTCTACGAGCAGTACTTC. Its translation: CASRAAGLYEQYF.

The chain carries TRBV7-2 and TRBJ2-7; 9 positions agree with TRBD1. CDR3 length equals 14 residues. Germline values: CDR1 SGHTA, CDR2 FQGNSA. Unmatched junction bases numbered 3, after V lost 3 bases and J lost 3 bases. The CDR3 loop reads CASSLGTGSYEQYF. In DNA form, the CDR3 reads TGTGCCAGCAGCTTGGGGACAGGGAGCTACGAGCAGTACTTC.

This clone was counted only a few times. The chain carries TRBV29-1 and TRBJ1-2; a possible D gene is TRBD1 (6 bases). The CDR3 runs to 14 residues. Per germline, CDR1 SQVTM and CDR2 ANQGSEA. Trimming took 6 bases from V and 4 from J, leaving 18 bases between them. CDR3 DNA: TGCAGCGTATATCTTCGGGACAAGGGCTATGGCTACACCTTC. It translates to CSVYLRDKGYGYTF.

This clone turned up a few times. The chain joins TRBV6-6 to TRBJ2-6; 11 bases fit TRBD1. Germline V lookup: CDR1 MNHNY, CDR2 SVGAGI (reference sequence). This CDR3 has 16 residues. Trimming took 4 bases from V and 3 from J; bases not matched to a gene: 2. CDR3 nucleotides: TGTGCCAGCAGTTCGGGACAGGGGGATGGGGCCAACGTCCTGACTTTC. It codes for CASSSGQGDGANVLTF.

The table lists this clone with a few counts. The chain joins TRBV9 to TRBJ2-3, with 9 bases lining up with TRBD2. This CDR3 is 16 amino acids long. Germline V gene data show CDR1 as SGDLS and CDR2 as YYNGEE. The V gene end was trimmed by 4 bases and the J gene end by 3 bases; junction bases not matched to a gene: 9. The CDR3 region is CASSPSGGQTTDTQYF. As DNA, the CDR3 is TGTGCCAGCAGCCCAAGCGGGGGGCAGACTACAGATACGCAGTATTTT.

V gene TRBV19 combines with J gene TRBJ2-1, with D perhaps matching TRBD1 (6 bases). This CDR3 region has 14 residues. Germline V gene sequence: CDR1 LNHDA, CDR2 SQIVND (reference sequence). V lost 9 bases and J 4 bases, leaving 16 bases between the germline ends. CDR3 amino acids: CASTVRGSYNEQFF. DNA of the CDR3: TGTGCCAGCACCGTCAGGGGATCTTACAATGAGCAGTTCTTC.

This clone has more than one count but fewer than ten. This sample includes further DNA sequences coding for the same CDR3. Written as DNA, the CDR3 is TGTGCCTGGAGTGTTCAGGGGAATGAAAAACTGTTTTTT. Protein sequence: CAWSVQGNEKLFF. The genes are TRBV30 and TRBJ1-4; D is possibly TRBD1 (6 bases). The germline V gene encodes CDR1 GTSNPN and CDR2 SVGIG (reference sequence). Trimming shortened V by 0 bases and J by 5 bases, and 7 bases separated the two germline ends. There are 13 residues in the CDR3.

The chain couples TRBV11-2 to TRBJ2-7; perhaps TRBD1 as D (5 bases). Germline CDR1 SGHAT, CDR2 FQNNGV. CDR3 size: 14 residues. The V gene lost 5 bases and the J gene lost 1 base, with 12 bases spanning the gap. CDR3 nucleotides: TGTGCCAGCAGCCCCAGGGTGGGGTCCTACGAGCAGTACTTC. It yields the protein CASSPRVGSYEQYF.

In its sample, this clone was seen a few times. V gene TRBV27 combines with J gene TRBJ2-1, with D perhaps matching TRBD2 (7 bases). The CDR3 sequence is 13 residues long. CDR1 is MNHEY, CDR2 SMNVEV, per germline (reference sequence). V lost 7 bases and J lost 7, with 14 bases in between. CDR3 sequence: CASNREGENEQFF. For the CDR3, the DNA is TGTGCCAGCAATAGGGAGGGGGAAAATGAGCAGTTCTTC.

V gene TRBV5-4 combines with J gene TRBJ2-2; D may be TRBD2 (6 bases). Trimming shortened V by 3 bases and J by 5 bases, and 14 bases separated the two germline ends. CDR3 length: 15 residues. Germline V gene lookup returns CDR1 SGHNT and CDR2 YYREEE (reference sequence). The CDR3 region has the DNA TGTGCCAGCAGCTCGGGACTTCTGGAGACCGGGGAGCTGTTTTTT. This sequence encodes CASSSGLLETGELFF.

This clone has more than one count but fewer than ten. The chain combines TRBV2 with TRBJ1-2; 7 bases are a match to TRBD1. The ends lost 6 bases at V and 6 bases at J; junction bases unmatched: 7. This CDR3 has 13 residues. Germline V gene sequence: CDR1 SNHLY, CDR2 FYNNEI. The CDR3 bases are TGTGCCAGCAGGATTTCAGGGGGACATGGCTACACCTTC. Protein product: CASRISGGHGYTF.

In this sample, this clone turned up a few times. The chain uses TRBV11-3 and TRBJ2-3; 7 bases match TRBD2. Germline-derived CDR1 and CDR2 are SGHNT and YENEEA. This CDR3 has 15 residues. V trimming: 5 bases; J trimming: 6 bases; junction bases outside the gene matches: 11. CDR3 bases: TGTGCCAGCAGCCTCGGAGGGCGGGAGATGGATACGCAGTATTTT. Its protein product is CASSLGGREMDTQYF.

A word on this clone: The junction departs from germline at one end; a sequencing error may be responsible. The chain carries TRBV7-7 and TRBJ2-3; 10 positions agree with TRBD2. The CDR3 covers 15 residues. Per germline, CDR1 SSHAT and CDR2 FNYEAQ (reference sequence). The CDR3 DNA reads TGTGCTAGCAGCTTAGGTTCTAGCGGGAGCGATACGCAGTATTTT. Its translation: CASSLGSSGSDTQYF.

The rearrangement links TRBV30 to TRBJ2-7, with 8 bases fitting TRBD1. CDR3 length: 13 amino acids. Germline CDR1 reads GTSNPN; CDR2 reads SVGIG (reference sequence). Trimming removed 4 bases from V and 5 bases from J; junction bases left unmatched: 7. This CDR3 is CAWKVAGGHEQYF. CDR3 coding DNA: TGTGCCTGGAAAGTTGCAGGGGGCCACGAGCAGTACTTC. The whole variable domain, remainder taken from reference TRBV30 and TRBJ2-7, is SQTIHQWPATLVQPVGSPLSLECTVEGTSNPNLYWYRQAAGRGLQLLFYSVGIGQISSEVPQNLSASRPQDRQFILSSKKLLLSDSGFYLCAWKVAGGHEQYFGPGTRLTVT.

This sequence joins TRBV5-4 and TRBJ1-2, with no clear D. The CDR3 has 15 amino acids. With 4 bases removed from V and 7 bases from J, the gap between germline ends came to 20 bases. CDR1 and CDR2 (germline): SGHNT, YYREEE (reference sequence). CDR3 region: CASSPVDAGMGGYTF. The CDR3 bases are TGTGCCAGCAGCCCGGTGGATGCGGGAATGGGTGGCTACACCTTC.

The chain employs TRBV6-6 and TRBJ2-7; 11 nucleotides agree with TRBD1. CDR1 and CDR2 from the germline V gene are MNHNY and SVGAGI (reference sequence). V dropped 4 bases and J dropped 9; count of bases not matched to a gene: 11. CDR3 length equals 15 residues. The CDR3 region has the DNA TGTGCCAGCAGTTCCGGGACAGGGGGGGGATTGGGGCAGTACTTC. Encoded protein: CASSSGTGGGLGQYF.

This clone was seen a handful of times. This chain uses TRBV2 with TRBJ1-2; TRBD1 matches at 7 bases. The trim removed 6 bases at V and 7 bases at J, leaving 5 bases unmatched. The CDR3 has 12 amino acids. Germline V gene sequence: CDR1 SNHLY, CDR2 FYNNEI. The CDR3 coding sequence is TGTGCCAGCAGAGAGGGGGCACGTGGCTACACCTTC. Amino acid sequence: CASREGARGYTF.

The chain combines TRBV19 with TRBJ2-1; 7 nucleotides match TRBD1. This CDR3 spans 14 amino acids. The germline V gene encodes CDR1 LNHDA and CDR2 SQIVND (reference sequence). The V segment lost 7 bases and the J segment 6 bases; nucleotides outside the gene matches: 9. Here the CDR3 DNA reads TGTGCCAGTACCACAGGTGCAGGGGGCAATGAGCAGTTCTTC. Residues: CASTTGAGGNEQFF.

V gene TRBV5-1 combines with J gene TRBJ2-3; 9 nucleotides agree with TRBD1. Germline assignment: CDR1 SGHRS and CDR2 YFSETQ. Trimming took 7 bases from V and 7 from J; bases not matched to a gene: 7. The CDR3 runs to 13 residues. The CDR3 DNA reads TGCGCCAGCGCGGGACAGGGCTCAAATACGCAGTATTTT. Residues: CASAGQGSNTQYF.

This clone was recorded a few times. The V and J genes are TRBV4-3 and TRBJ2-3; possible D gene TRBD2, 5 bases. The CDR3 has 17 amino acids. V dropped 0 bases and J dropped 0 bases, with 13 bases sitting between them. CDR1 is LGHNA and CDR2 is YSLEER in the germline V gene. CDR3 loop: CASSQDVALSSTDTQYF. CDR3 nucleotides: TGCGCCAGCAGCCAAGATGTAGCGCTTTCTAGCACAGATACGCAGTATTTT.

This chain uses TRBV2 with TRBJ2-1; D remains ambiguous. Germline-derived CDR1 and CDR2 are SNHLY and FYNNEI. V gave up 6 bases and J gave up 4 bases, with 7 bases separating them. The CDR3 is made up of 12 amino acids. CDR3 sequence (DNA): TGTGCCAGCAGCCCAAATTACAATGAGCAGTTCTTC. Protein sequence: CASSPNYNEQFF.

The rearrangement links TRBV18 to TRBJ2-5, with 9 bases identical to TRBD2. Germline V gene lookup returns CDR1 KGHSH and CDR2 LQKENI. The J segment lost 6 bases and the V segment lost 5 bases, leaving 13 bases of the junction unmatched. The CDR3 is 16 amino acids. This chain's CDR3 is CASSSQEGLAKKTQYF. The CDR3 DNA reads TGTGCCAGCTCATCCCAAGAGGGACTAGCCAAAAAGACCCAGTACTTC.

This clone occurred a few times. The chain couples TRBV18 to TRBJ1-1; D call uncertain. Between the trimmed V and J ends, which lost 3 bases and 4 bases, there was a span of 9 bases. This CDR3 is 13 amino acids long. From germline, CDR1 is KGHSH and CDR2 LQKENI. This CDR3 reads CASSPLEGTEAFF. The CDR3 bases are TGTGCCAGCTCACCCCTTGAGGGCACTGAAGCTTTCTTT.